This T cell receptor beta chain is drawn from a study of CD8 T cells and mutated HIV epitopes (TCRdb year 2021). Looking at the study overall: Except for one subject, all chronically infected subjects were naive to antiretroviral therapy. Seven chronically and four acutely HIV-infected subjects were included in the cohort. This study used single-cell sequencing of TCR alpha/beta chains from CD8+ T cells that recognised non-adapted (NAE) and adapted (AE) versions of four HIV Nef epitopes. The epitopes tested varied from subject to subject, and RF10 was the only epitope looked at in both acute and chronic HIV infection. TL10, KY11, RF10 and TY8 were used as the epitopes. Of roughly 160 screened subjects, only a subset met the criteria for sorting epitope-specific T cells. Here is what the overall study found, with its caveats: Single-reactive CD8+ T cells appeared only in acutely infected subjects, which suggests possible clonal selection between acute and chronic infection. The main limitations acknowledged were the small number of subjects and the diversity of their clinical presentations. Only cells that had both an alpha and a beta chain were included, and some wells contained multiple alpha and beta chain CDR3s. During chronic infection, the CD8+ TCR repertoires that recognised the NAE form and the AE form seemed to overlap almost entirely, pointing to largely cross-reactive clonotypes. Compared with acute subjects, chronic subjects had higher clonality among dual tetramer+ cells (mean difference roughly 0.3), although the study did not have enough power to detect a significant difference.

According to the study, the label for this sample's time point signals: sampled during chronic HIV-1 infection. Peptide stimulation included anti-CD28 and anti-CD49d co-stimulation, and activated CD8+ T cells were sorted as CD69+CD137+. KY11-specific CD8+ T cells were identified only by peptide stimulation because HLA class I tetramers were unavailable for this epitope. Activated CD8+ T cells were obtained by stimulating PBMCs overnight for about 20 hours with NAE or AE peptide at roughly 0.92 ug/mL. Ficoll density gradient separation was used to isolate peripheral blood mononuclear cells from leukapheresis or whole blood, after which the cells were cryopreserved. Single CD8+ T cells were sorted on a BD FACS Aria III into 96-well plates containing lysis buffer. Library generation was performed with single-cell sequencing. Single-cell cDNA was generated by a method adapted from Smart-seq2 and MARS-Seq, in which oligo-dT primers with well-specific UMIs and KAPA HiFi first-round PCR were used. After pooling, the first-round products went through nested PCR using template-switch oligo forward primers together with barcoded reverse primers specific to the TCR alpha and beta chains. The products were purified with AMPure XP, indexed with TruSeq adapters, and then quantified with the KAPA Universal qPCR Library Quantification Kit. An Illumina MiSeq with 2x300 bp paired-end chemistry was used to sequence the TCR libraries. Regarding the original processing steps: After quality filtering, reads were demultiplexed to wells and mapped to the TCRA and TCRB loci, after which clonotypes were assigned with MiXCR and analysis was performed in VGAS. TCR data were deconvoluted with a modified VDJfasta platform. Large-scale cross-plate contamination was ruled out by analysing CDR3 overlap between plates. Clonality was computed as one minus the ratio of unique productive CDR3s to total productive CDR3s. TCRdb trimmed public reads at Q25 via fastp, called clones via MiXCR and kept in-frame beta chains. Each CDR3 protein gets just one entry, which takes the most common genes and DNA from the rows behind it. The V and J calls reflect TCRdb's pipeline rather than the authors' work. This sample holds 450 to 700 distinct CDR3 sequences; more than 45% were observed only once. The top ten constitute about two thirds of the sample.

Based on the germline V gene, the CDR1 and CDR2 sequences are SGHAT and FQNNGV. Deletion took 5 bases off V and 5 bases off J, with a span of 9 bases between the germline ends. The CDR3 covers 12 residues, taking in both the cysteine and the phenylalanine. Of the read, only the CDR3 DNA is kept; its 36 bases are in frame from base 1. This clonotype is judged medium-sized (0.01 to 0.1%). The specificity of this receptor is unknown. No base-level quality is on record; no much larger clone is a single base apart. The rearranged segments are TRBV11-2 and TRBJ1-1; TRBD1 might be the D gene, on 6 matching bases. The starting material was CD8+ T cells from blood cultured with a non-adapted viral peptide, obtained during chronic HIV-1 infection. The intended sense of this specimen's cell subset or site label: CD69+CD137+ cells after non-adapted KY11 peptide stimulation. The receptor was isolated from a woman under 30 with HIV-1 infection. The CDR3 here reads CASSGTGTEAFF. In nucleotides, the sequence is TGTGCCAGCAGCGGTACAGGGACTGAAGCTTTCTTT.